The rows below give T cell receptor beta chains drawn from one sample of a study of T cell clusters in autoimmune cytopenias. TCRdb reprocessed the multiplex PCR reads and keeps a single row for each CDR3 protein, giving no DNA. Its listing shows about 4,200 distinct CDR3 sequences. These data also featured in a second study, about T cell repertoires in aging, cancer and after chemotherapy.

Sequenced sample: peripheral blood. These receptors came from a human donor in good health. Both conserved end residues are part of each CDR3. Each record gives: V gene, J gene, clone size, CDR3 protein. Clone size is shown for a subset of rows, as once, few, many or a class of expanded clone.

>TRBV19|TRBJ2-7|-
CASSTGTGSYEQYF
>TRBV9|TRBJ2-5|-
CASSASGALQETQYF
>TRBV6-4|TRBJ2-2|-
CASQQGVQTGELFF
>TRBV6-5|TRBJ1-2|hyperexpanded
CASSDGQGAGGYTF
>TRBV6-5|TRBJ2-2|medium-sized
CASSRGQINTGELFF
>TRBV11-3|TRBJ2-2|medium-sized
CASSSRMGGELFF
>TRBV27|TRBJ1-5|-
CASSLLTGDQPQHF
>TRBV5-5|TRBJ1-2|medium-sized
CASSPSTGYSFYGYTF
>TRBV11-2|TRBJ2-5|-
CASSLWAGEYQETQYF
>TRBV5-6|TRBJ2-7|-
CASSFTDYEQYF
>TRBV19|TRBJ1-1|medium-sized
CASSIPQGLNTEAFF
>TRBV5-1|TRBJ1-3|-
CASSVSSSGNTIYF
>TRBV6-1|TRBJ2-7|-
CASSEDSRTGGLFGSYEQYF
>TRBV6-1|TRBJ2-3|medium-sized
CASNPASLDTQYF
>TRBV29-1|TRBJ2-1|medium-sized
CSVEDRTGVREQFF
>TRBV5-5|TRBJ2-2|medium-sized
CASSWGRNTGELFF
>TRBV5-5|TRBJ1-3|-
CASSSGRASGNTIYF
>TRBV18|TRBJ2-5|-
CASSPPAGEETQYF
>TRBV6-6|TRBJ1-6|-
CASSSGGSRSPLHF
>TRBV19|TRBJ1-1|medium-sized
CASSIGTAAEAFF
>TRBV12-3/TRBV12-4|TRBJ1-3|-
CASSLTSSGNTIYF
>TRBV12-3/TRBV12-4|TRBJ2-7|medium-sized
CASSPDRREQYF
>TRBV29-1|TRBJ1-2|medium-sized
CSVVRAENYGYTF
>TRBV12-3/TRBV12-4|TRBJ2-7|-
CASSPPGPPNEQYF
>TRBV14|TRBJ1-2|-
CASSPARGAGGYTF
>TRBV19|TRBJ1-2|medium-sized
CASHRTLGRALRSHGYTF
>TRBV11-2|TRBJ2-7|-
CASSPKAGPASYEQYF
>TRBV19|TRBJ2-3|medium-sized
CASSIERVTDTQYF
>TRBV25-1|TRBJ2-2|-
CASSESPGRALTGELFF
>TRBV10-3|TRBJ1-1|medium-sized
CAISLTYANTEAFF
>TRBV10-1|TRBJ2-7|-
CASSESTYEQYF
>TRBV5-5|TRBJ2-5|medium-sized
CASSLSGVVETQYF
>TRBV11-2|TRBJ2-3|medium-sized
CASSLGGTDTQYF
>TRBV29-1|TRBJ1-1|medium-sized
CSVYRDGDTEAFF
>TRBV19|TRBJ1-2|medium-sized
CASTPTGGDYGYTF
>TRBV19|TRBJ1-2|medium-sized
CASSIPGGSGYTF
>TRBV19|TRBJ1-2|medium-sized
CASIPSPGANYGYTF
>TRBV15|TRBJ1-1|medium-sized
CATSRGDGTDTEAFF
>TRBV5-6|TRBJ1-6|medium-sized
CASSSLTWGTSPLHF
>TRBV7-2|TRBJ2-3|medium-sized
CASSLRDRVVGTDTQYF
>TRBV20-1|TRBJ2-7|-
CSARVDYYEQYF
>TRBV15|TRBJ1-1|medium-sized
CATSRYLGTEAFF
>TRBV12-3/TRBV12-4|TRBJ1-2|-
CASTLVGGIGGYTF
>TRBV7-9|TRBJ1-3|hyperexpanded
CASSLDQGAYGNTIYF
>TRBV5-1|TRBJ1-1|-
CASSSRQGKNTEAFF
>TRBV7-2|TRBJ2-1|-
CASSLELAGGNNEQFF
>TRBV7-9|TRBJ2-2|medium-sized
CASSLVYSASRELFF
>TRBV24-1|TRBJ2-3|medium-sized
CATSDGAGGPDTQYF
>TRBV29-1|TRBJ1-3|medium-sized
CSAVTGGLTIYF
>TRBV30|TRBJ1-5|-
CAWGGTVNQPQHF